There are a few counts of the clone carrying this T cell receptor (beta chain). What it binds is unknown. With V trimmed by 4 bases and J by 4 bases, 11 bases remained unmatched. There are 17 residues in the CDR3. Germline-derived CDR1 and CDR2 are SGHVS and FQNEAQ. The entry originates in a study of regulatory T cells in long-lasting Graves disease. Study conclusions and caveats: Persistent disease samples used TRBV28, TRBJ1-2 and TRBJ2-5 preferentially. Peripheral blood was the sole material, not thyroid tissue. The study found persistent patients shared more public clonotypes (around 2,500) than new patients (nearly 1,000).

To make TCR beta libraries, researchers used iRepertoire HTBI primers and Arm-PCR of CDR3 regions. TCRdb re-derived calls from the multiplex PCR reads in MiXCR, one entry per CDR3 protein. The sample contains 420,000 or so distinct CDR3 sequences, roughly 15% of which appear only once. Time point noted: newly diagnosed GD, antithyroid drugs for less than 3 months. PBMC-extracted RNA yielded the TCR library. This same sample was also taken into another study, of T cells in Graves' hyperthyroidism and ophthalmopathy. That work states: Ophthalmopathy got predicted by the model a median about 6.5 months before its onset.

This TCR derives from a woman between 18 and 29 years old with Graves disease. The sequencing here drew on peripheral blood mononuclear cells (PBMCs), taken at new diagnosis, from a patient treated with antithyroid drugs. The rearrangement uses TRBV7-8 and TRBJ1-5; TRBD1 matches at 9 bases. The CDR3 sequence is CASSSDSGTGINQPQHF. The CDR3 region has the DNA TGTGCCAGCAGCTCTGACTCCGGGACAGGGATAAATCAGCCCCAGCATTTT.